The 32 T cell receptor beta chains presented below share a single source sample, sequenced in a study of technical replicates of blood from a handful of donors. The table came from immunoSEQ multiplex PCR; TCRdb's copy has only in-frame clones and leaves some out. The sample records tens of thousands of clones, roughly 90% being singletons. The sample was T cells isolated from PBMCs. These receptors all come from a human donor in good health.

The chain couples TRBV27 to TRBJ2-7; the match to TRBD2 covers 14 bases. This CDR3 spans 17 amino acids. V trimming: 3 bases; J trimming: 3 bases; junction bases outside the gene matches: 7. Looked up from germline, CDR1 is MNHEY and CDR2 is SMNVEV (reference sequence). CDR3 loop: CASSFGTSGSRNYEQYF. The CDR3 DNA sequence: TGTGCCAGCAGTTTTGGGACTAGCGGGAGTAGGAACTACGAGCAGTACTTC.

The rearrangement uses TRBV5-1 and TRBJ2-2, with 7 bases identical to TRBD1. V was clipped by 4 bases and J by 0 bases; unmatched bases: 9. CDR3 length: 17 residues. Germline V gene lookup returns CDR1 SGHRS and CDR2 YFSETQ. CDR3 nucleotides: TGCGCCAGCAGCCCGACAGGGAGAACCGCGAACACCGGGGAGCTGTTTTTT. As protein: CASSPTGRTANTGELFF.

The J gene is TRBJ2-2, the V gene TRBV27, with a possible D match to TRBD2 (6 bases). Trimming took 4 bases from V and 13 from J, leaving 22 bases between them. The CDR3 covers 15 residues. Germline CDR1 MNHEY, CDR2 SMNVEV (reference sequence). CDR3 bases: TGTGCCAGCAGTTCCTCGGTGGGACTCCGAGAAGGGCTGTTTTTT. Its protein is CASSSSVGLREGLFF.

The V gene is TRBV5-1, the J gene TRBJ1-4; 7 nucleotides match TRBD1. Germline values: CDR1 SGHRS, CDR2 YFSETQ. The V and J ends lost 0 bases and 7 bases, in that order; junction bases with no gene match: 6. This CDR3 comprises 15 residues. CDR3 region: CASSLEGGLGEKLFF. The DNA for the CDR3 is TGCGCCAGCAGCTTGGAAGGGGGCCTGGGTGAAAAACTGTTTTTT.

The CDR3 spells CASSEAAGGLANTGELFF. The CDR3 coding sequence is TGTGCCAGCAGTGAAGCGGCGGGAGGGCTCGCGAACACCGGGGAGCTGTTTTTT. The rearrangement uses TRBV2 and TRBJ2-2, with TRBD2 matching 9 bases. The V and J ends lost 0 bases and 0 bases, in that order; junction bases with no gene match: 5. This CDR3 comprises 18 residues. Germline values: CDR1 SNHLY, CDR2 FYNNEI.

The rearrangement joins TRBV6-6 to TRBJ2-7; D is perhaps TRBD2 (6 bases). V was clipped by 0 bases and J by 6 bases, with 12 bases between them. Looked up from germline, CDR1 is MNHNY and CDR2 is SVGAGI (reference sequence). The CDR3 length is 14 residues. The CDR3 nucleotides are TGTGCCAGCAGTTACTCGGACCGGGGAGGCGAGCAGTACTTC. As protein: CASSYSDRGGEQYF.

The chain joins TRBV28 to TRBJ2-2, with TRBD2 matching 8 bases. This CDR3 is built from 15 residues. The trim removed 3 bases at V and 1 base at J, leaving 1 base unmatched. The germline CDR1 and CDR2 sequences are MDHEN and SYDVKM. The DNA of the CDR3 is TGTGCCAGCAGTTTCCTAGCGGGGAACACCGGGGAGCTGTTTTTT. This translates into CASSFLAGNTGELFF. The whole variable domain, filled in from reference TRBV28 and TRBJ2-2, reads DVKVTQSSRYLVKRTGEKVFLECVQDMDHENMFWYRQDPGLGLRLIYFSYDVKMKEKGDIPEGYSVSREKKERFSLILESASTNQTSMYLCASSFLAGNTGELFFGEGSRLTVL.

The rearrangement links TRBV29-1 to TRBJ1-2, with D possibly TRBD1 on 5 matching bases. In germline, CDR1 is SQVTM, CDR2 ANQGSEA. The CDR3 has 13 amino acids. V dropped 3 bases and J dropped 8 bases, with 16 bases sitting between them. The CDR3 sequence: CSVEKGALNGYTF. The CDR3 coding sequence is TGCAGCGTTGAGAAAGGGGCCCTCAACGGCTACACCTTC.

This clone came up a few times. CDR3 bases: TGCGCCAGCAGTCAGGGAGGACAGGAGGGCGAAGCTTTCTTT. It encodes CASSQGGQEGEAFF. The V and J genes are TRBV23-1 and TRBJ1-1; 7 positions match TRBD1. TRBV23-1 is labeled an ORF, and its function is uncertain. Unmatched junction bases numbered 9, after V lost 3 bases and J lost 8 bases. This CDR3 region has 14 residues.

In this sample, this clone turned up once. The rearrangement joins TRBV10-3 to TRBJ1-2; D gene uncertain. This CDR3 spans 15 amino acids. The germline V gene encodes CDR1 ENHRY and CDR2 SYGVKD. Trimming cost V 5 bases and J 6 bases, with 19 bases left between them. In nucleotides, the CDR3 is TGTGCCATCAGTACTTACCGGGATCTAGCTGATGGCTACACCTTC. Amino acid sequence: CAISTYRDLADGYTF.

The chain employs TRBV7-2 and TRBJ2-7, with D maybe TRBD1 (6 bases). The CDR3 spans 12 residues. V was cut by 1 base and J by 5 bases, with 6 bases left in between. Germline V gene lookup returns CDR1 SGHTA and CDR2 FQGNSA. Here the CDR3 DNA reads TGTGCCAGCAGCTTAGGGGGGCACGAGCAGTACTTC. This translates into CASSLGGHEQYF.

The chain carries TRBV7-2 and TRBJ1-1; 7 bases fit TRBD1. V shed 5 bases, J shed 0 bases, and the junction held 3 bases outside the gene matches. This CDR3 has 14 residues. Germline loops: CDR1 SGHTA, CDR2 FQGNSA. The CDR3 DNA reads TGTGCCAGCAGCAGGGACAGTTTGAACACTGAAGCTTTCTTT. Protein product: CASSRDSLNTEAFF.

The chain's CDR3 is CASSRVTSGNTIYF. CDR3 DNA: TGTGCCAGCAGTCGGGTCACCTCTGGAAACACCATATATTTT. This chain links TRBV6-5 with TRBJ1-3, with D hard to call. The germline CDR1 and CDR2 sequences are MNHEY and SVGAGI. V gave up 5 bases and J gave up 0 bases, with 8 bases separating them. The CDR3 length is 14 residues.

The J gene is TRBJ2-7, the V gene TRBV5-1; 9 bases are shared with TRBD2. The J segment lost 4 bases and the V segment lost 3 bases, leaving 5 bases of the junction unmatched. The CDR3 loop spans 14 amino acids. The germline V gene has CDR1 SGHRS and CDR2 YFSETQ. The CDR3: CASSYSGSGYEQYF. CDR3 sequence (DNA): TGCGCCAGCAGCTATAGCGGGAGCGGATACGAGCAGTACTTC.

This clone was detected a few times. The junction departs from germline at one end; a sequencing error may be responsible. This sequence joins TRBV4-3 and TRBJ1-1; TRBD1 agrees at 10 bases. Germline CDR1 LGHNA, CDR2 YSLEER. This CDR3 is built from 17 residues. CDR3 bases: TGCGCCAGCAGCAAAGAGACAGGGGGCCGGTCGAACACTGAAGCTTTCTTT. Translated: CASSKETGGRSNTEAFF.

The rearrangement joins TRBV2 to TRBJ1-1; D is possibly TRBD1 (5 bases). The V end was cut by 5 bases, the J end by 3 bases, with 16 bases between. The germline V gene has CDR1 SNHLY and CDR2 FYNNEI. CDR3 size: 15 residues. CDR3 loop: CASSPADRSYTEAFF. The CDR3, as DNA: TGTGCCAGCAGTCCAGCCGACAGATCTTACACTGAAGCTTTCTTT.

The chain carries TRBV5-6 and TRBJ2-7, with 9 bases aligning to TRBD2. Germline V gene sequence: CDR1 SGHDT, CDR2 YYEEEE. J was trimmed by 0 bases and V by 0 bases; bases with no gene match: 4. CDR3 size: 16 residues. The CDR3 nucleotides are TGTGCCAGCAGCTTGGGAGGTAGCGGGAGCTCCTACGAGCAGTACTTC. Protein: CASSLGGSGSSYEQYF.

The chain has TRBV16 and TRBJ1-1; D remains ambiguous. The CDR3 has 14 amino acids. CDR1 is KGHSY and CDR2 is FQNENV in the germline V gene. V was cut by 2 bases and J by 10 bases, with 17 bases left in between. The CDR3 coding sequence is TGTGCCAGCAGCCAAAGGCTGGCGCAGGCTGGAGCTTTCTTT. Its protein product is CASSQRLAQAGAFF.

The CDR3 loop reads CASSLGVWGFRGNTEAFF. CDR3 DNA sequence: TGTGCCAGCAGCTTAGGAGTCTGGGGGTTCAGGGGAAACACTGAAGCTTTCTTT. The gene calls are TRBV11-3 and TRBJ1-1; the D gene is possibly TRBD1 (6 bases). CDR1 SGHNT and CDR2 YENEEA come from the germline V gene. Trimming cost V 1 base and J 2 bases, with 20 bases left between them. This CDR3 comprises 18 residues.

In its sample, this clone was seen a few times. This chain joins TRBV18 and TRBJ2-5; TRBD2 agrees at 8 bases. This CDR3 comprises 14 residues. V was pared by 1 base and J by 2 bases, with 0 bases of the junction left unmatched. In germline, CDR1 is KGHSH, CDR2 LQKENI. The CDR3 bases are TGTGCCAGCTCACCACGCGGGGGGCAAGAGACCCAGTACTTC. Translated, it gives CASSPRGGQETQYF.

The table lists this clone with a few counts. This chain connects TRBV30 to TRBJ1-1; 7 bases are shared with TRBD1. Germline V CDR1 and CDR2: GTSNPN, SVGIG (reference sequence). The CDR3 sequence is 12 residues long. The V segment lost 5 bases and the J segment 5 bases; nucleotides outside the gene matches: 5. CDR3 sequence (DNA): TGTGCCTGGTTACAGGGGTTTACTGAAGCTTTCTTT. Its protein product is CAWLQGFTEAFF.

This clone was seen a single time. This chain joins TRBV28 and TRBJ1-2, with 9 bases fitting TRBD1. The germline V gene has CDR1 MDHEN and CDR2 SYDVKM. CDR3 length: 16 amino acids. V lost 3 bases to trimming and J lost 4 bases; unmatched junction nucleotides: 9. The CDR3 protein is CASSLPQGARSYGYTF. In DNA, the CDR3 is TGTGCCAGCAGTTTGCCACAGGGGGCGCGAAGCTATGGCTACACCTTC.

V and J are TRBV27 and TRBJ2-7, with D possibly being TRBD1 (5 bases). The germline gives CDR1 MNHEY, CDR2 SMNVEV (reference sequence). With 4 bases removed from V and 0 bases from J, the gap between germline ends came to 10 bases. This CDR3 is 14 amino acids long. The CDR3 nucleotides are TGTGCCAGCAGTTCCCAGGGCCCCTCCTACGAGCAGTACTTC. It is translated as CASSSQGPSYEQYF.

The rearrangement joins TRBV5-1 to TRBJ2-7, with D perhaps matching TRBD2 (6 bases). The V gene lost 0 bases and the J gene lost 3 bases, with 13 bases spanning the gap. Germline loops: CDR1 SGHRS, CDR2 YFSETQ. CDR3 length equals 15 residues. The CDR3 DNA sequence: TGCGCCAGCAGCTTGGTCGGGAGTATGAACTACGAGCAGTACTTC. Translated, it gives CASSLVGSMNYEQYF.

V usage is TRBV30 and J usage is TRBJ2-1; tentative D call: TRBD1 (5 bases). Trimming stripped 0 bases from V and 8 bases from J, with 11 bases between. CDR1 is GTSNPN and CDR2 is SVGIG in the germline V gene (reference sequence). The CDR3 length is 13 residues. CDR3 sequence (DNA): TGTGCCTGGAGTGTACAGGACACGTATGAGCAGTTCTTC. Translated, it gives CAWSVQDTYEQFF. The whole variable domain, remainder taken from reference TRBV30 and TRBJ2-1, is SQTIHQWPATLVQPVGSPLSLECTVEGTSNPNLYWYRQAAGRGLQLLFYSVGIGQISSEVPQNLSASRPQDRQFILSSKKLLLSDSGFYLCAWSVQDTYEQFFGPGTRLTVL.

This sequence joins TRBV2 and TRBJ1-2, with 10 positions matching TRBD1. CDR3 size: 15 residues. Germline V gene data show CDR1 as SNHLY and CDR2 as FYNNEI. The junction had 7 bases not matched to a gene; V was cut back by 7 bases and J by 2 bases. The CDR3 loop reads CASTLTGGRNYGYTF. CDR3 bases: TGTGCCAGCACCCTGACAGGGGGCAGAAACTATGGCTACACCTTC.

This chain uses TRBV5-1 with TRBJ2-7, with a tentative D call TRBD2 (5 bases). V was cut by 4 bases and J by 5 bases, with 16 bases left in between. The CDR3 is 14 amino acids. Germline-derived CDR1 and CDR2 are SGHRS and YFSETQ. The CDR3 loop is CASSVDREIDEQYF. CDR3 sequence (DNA): TGCGCCAGCAGCGTAGACCGGGAAATAGACGAGCAGTACTTC. Complete variable domain (other parts from reference TRBV5-1 and TRBJ2-7): KAGVTQTPRYLIKTRGQQVTLSCSPISGHRSVSWYQQTPGQGLQFLFEYFSETQRNKGNFPGRFSGRQFSNSRSEMNVSTLELGDSALYLCASSVDREIDEQYFGPGTRLTVT.

V is TRBV23-1 and J is TRBJ2-5; the match to TRBD1 covers 7 bases. TRBV23-1 is an ORF for which the function is uncertain. J was trimmed by 1 base and V by 1 base; bases with no gene match: 3. The CDR3 covers 15 residues. In nucleotides, the CDR3 is TGCGCCAGCAGTCAATTACAGGGGCGCCAAGAGACCCAGTACTTC. Translating it yields CASSQLQGRQETQYF.

This clone was observed once. This chain links TRBV11-3 with TRBJ2-5, with D perhaps matching TRBD1 (5 bases). Germline CDR1 SGHNT, CDR2 YENEEA. This CDR3 comprises 15 residues. V was cut by 1 base and J by 0 bases, with 9 bases left in between. CDR3 bases: TGTGCCAGCAGCTTAGGGGGCAGAGACCAAGAGACCCAGTACTTC. It yields the protein CASSLGGRDQETQYF.

V is TRBV6-5 and J is TRBJ2-5, with 9 bases identical to TRBD1. CDR1 is MNHEY, CDR2 SVGAGI, per germline. J gave up 5 bases and V 6 bases, and 7 bases lay outside the gene matches. The CDR3 has 14 amino acids. The chain's CDR3 is CASSRTGGKETQYF. Here the CDR3 DNA reads TGTGCCAGCAGCCGAACAGGGGGCAAGGAGACCCAGTACTTC.

The chain has TRBV28 and TRBJ2-3; 13 nucleotides agree with TRBD2. Germline CDR1 and CDR2: MDHEN and SYDVKM. The CDR3 consists of 16 residues. J gave up 4 bases and V 4 bases, and 5 bases lay outside the gene matches. The CDR3 sequence: CASSSRLAGGSDTQYF. CDR3 coding DNA: TGTGCCAGCAGTTCTAGACTAGCGGGAGGATCAGATACGCAGTATTTT. Filled out from reference TRBV28 and TRBJ2-3, the complete variable domain reads DVKVTQSSRYLVKRTGEKVFLECVQDMDHENMFWYRQDPGLGLRLIYFSYDVKMKEKGDIPEGYSVSREKKERFSLILESASTNQTSMYLCASSSRLAGGSDTQYFGPGTRLTVL.

This sequence joins TRBV6-6 and TRBJ2-2; D is unresolved. Trimming shortened V by 6 bases and J by 0 bases, and 5 bases separated the two germline ends. CDR1 and CDR2 (germline): MNHNY, SVGAGI (reference sequence). The CDR3 has 13 residues. DNA of the CDR3: TGTGCCAGCAGCAGAACGAACACCGGGGAGCTGTTTTTT. The encoded protein is CASSRTNTGELFF.